This T cell receptor (beta chain) was identified in a study of Ad26.COV2.S vaccination and SARS-CoV-2 variants. Study at large: Participants got Ad26.COV2.S intramuscularly, once or twice 56 days apart.

On this clone: Its target is not known.

Trimming pared 4 bases from V and 3 bases from J, leaving 12 bases between. The germline gives CDR1 MNHEY, CDR2 SVGAGI. This CDR3 contains 14 residues. The treatment: around 19 received Ad26.COV2.S at low or high dose, single or two shots; about five received placebo; per-sample allocation not given. Sampling occurred on day 63 after the first vaccine or placebo injection. Produced via immunoSEQ multiplex PCR; TCRdb's table is partial and in-frame only. Among hundreds of thousands of clones listed, more than 70% were seen once. General study findings and limits: Total T cell responses, in the TCR breadth and depth analyses, may have been underestimated. Recipients of either vaccine or placebo displayed similar breadth of non-spike TCRs.

The clonotype originates from a person aged 18 to 59 who received the Ad26.COV2.S COVID-19 vaccine or a placebo. This chain connects TRBV6-5 to TRBJ1-1; D might be TRBD1 (5 bases). The starting material was peripheral blood, obtained in a trial of Ad26.COV2.S vaccine versus placebo. DNA of the CDR3: TGTGCCAGCAGTTGGGCAGGGTTGGACACTGAAGCTTTCTTT. As protein: CASSWAGLDTEAFF.